What follows are 11 T cell receptor beta chains derived from one specimen sequenced in a study of CD8 T cells in ankylosing spondylitis. Study conclusions and caveats: There was a TCR beta motif, made of eight highly homologous variants, that appeared characteristic of ankylosing spondylitis blood.

MiXCR was run by TCRdb on the 5' RACE reads, yielding one entry per CDR3 protein. This sample carries 450,000 or so distinct CDR3 sequences, roughly a quarter of them seen once, and the ten largest clones take 0.89%. Their target antigens are unknown. The sample comprised blood, either unsorted or a sorted T cell fraction (not recorded which). The receptors originated from a male donor with ankylosing spondylitis.

The CDR3 DNA reads as TGCAGTGCTCTGCCCCCCCAAGACACTGAAGCTTTCTTT. It translates to CSALPPQDTEAFF. The rearrangement uses TRBV20-1 and TRBJ1-1, with D hard to call. The CDR3 is 13 amino acids. Trimming pared 5 bases from V and 3 bases from J, leaving 13 bases between. The germline gives CDR1 DFQATT, CDR2 SNEGSKA (reference sequence).

The rearrangement links TRBV5-1 to TRBJ2-7, with 8 bases that match TRBD1. With V trimmed by 9 bases and J by 5 bases, 10 bases remained unmatched. Germline V gives CDR1 SGHRS, CDR2 YFSETQ. CDR3 size: 13 residues. CDR3 protein: CAIERQGRDEQYV. The CDR3 region has the DNA TGCGCCATCGAAAGACAGGGGCGCGACGAGCAGTACGTC.

The V gene is TRBV20-1, the J gene TRBJ2-3; D may be TRBD1 (6 bases). V gave up 1 base and J gave up 4 bases, with 15 bases separating them. Germline loops: CDR1 DFQATT, CDR2 SNEGSKA (reference sequence). This CDR3 is built from 15 residues. For the CDR3, the DNA is TGCAGTGCTAGAGTTTGGGACAAGACCCCAGATACGCAGTATTTT. Its protein product is CSARVWDKTPDTQYF.

This clonotype was seen more than once but under ten times. The CDR3 nucleotides are TGTGCCAGCAGCTTAGCGCGGCTCGGGGAGCTGTTTTTT. Translated, it gives CASSLARLGELFF. J is TRBJ2-2 and V is TRBV7-2; D is uncertain. Germline CDR1 is SGHTA and CDR2 is FQGNSA. The CDR3 extends over 13 amino acids. V gave up 0 bases and J gave up 7 bases, with 6 bases separating them.

The rearrangement links TRBV9 to TRBJ1-6, with D possibly being TRBD1 (6 bases). The CDR3 loop spans 15 amino acids. Germline V gene sequence: CDR1 SGDLS, CDR2 YYNGEE. V was shortened by 0 bases and J by 10 bases, with 14 bases between the two germline ends. For the CDR3, the DNA is TGTGCCAGCAGCGTAGACCCCACAGGGCAATCACCCCTCCACTTT. Protein: CASSVDPTGQSPLHF.

Only a few counts were recorded for this clonotype. The J gene is TRBJ1-5, the V gene TRBV10-3; D might be TRBD1 (5 bases). With 2 bases removed from V and 5 bases from J, the gap between germline ends came to 10 bases. The CDR3 contains 14 residues. CDR1 is ENHRY and CDR2 is SYGVKD in the germline V gene. CDR3: CAISEGWGYQPQHF. CDR3 nucleotide sequence: TGTGCCATCAGTGAGGGGTGGGGGTATCAGCCCCAGCATTTT.

This clonotype was counted between two and nine times. The chain is built from TRBV20-1 and TRBJ2-7; the match to TRBD2 covers 11 bases. CDR3 length equals 15 residues. Trimming at V came to 4 bases and at J to 2 bases, leaving 7 bases not matched to a gene. Germline loops: CDR1 DFQATT, CDR2 SNEGSKA (reference sequence). Here the CDR3 DNA reads TGCAGTGCTACCGTAGCGGGAGGGCCGCCCTACGAGCAGTACTTC. It codes for CSATVAGGPPYEQYF.

This clonotype was observed a handful of times. The chain employs TRBV5-6 and TRBJ2-7; 7 nucleotides align to TRBD1. The CDR3 totals 15 residues. V lost 2 bases to trimming and J lost 3 bases; unmatched junction nucleotides: 8. Germline CDR1 SGHDT, CDR2 YYEEEE. CDR3 DNA sequence: TGTGCCAGCAGCTTCGGACAGGACAACCTCTACGAGCAGTACTTC. As protein: CASSFGQDNLYEQYF.

There are a few counts of this clonotype. V usage is TRBV20-1 and J usage is TRBJ2-3; 10 positions match TRBD2. The germline gives CDR1 DFQATT, CDR2 SNEGSKA (reference sequence). The CDR3 totals 17 residues. Trimming took 2 bases from V and 5 from J; bases not matched to a gene: 13. This chain's CDR3 is CSARPGSLAGVQDTQYF. For the CDR3, the DNA is TGCAGTGCTAGACCCGGCAGCCTAGCGGGAGTCCAAGATACGCAGTATTTT.

This chain connects TRBV2 to TRBJ1-2; D perhaps matches TRBD1 (5 bases). Germline loops: CDR1 SNHLY, CDR2 FYNNEI. The CDR3 length is 14 residues. V was shortened by 0 bases and J by 4 bases, with 9 bases between the two germline ends. CDR3 region: CASSEAPGSYGYTF. Written as DNA, the CDR3 is TGTGCCAGCAGTGAAGCCCCAGGGTCCTATGGCTACACCTTC.

V usage is TRBV4-1 and J usage is TRBJ2-3; 7 bases match TRBD2. J lost 6 bases, V lost 4 bases, and 10 bases had no gene match. The CDR3 is made up of 15 amino acids. Germline CDR1 MGHRA, CDR2 YSYEKL. CDR3 DNA: TGCGCCAGCAGCCGCGTGCGGGGAGGGGAGGATACGCAGTATTTT. This sequence encodes CASSRVRGGEDTQYF.